The sequence of this T cell receptor beta chain was determined in a study of pediatric ulcerative colitis. One to two pinch biopsies were taken from the rectum during colonoscopy. The CDR3 is 18 amino acids. From germline, CDR1 is ENHRY and CDR2 SYGVKD. The V segment lost 2 bases and the J segment 3 bases; nucleotides outside the gene matches: 11. Note on this clone: Its specificity is unknown.

Some clones are missing from TCRdb's copy, which holds only in-frame ones; the method was immunoSEQ multiplex PCR. The sample has around 18,000 clones, 70% to 85% seen once; the top ten hold over 6.5%. Overall study results and limits: Blood-rectal clonal overlap within each person was significantly higher in ulcerative colitis patients than controls.

Sequencing input: gut tissue. This clonotype was sampled from a boy aged 5-17 years with moderate ulcerative colitis. The chain has TRBV10-3 and TRBJ2-7, with 12 bases matching TRBD1. In DNA form, the CDR3 reads TGTGCCATCAGTGAGCCGAAGTCGTGGGACAGGGGGCTCTACGAGCAGTACTTC. Its translation is CAISEPKSWDRGLYEQYF.